The 2 T cell receptor beta chains listed next were all sequenced from one sample in a study of shared clonotypes between healthy human individuals. This table comes from immunoSEQ multiplex PCR, and its TCRdb copy is limited to in-frame clones, with some not included. The sample lists some 490,000 clones, 81% occurring once. Sequenced: PBMCs. The source is a woman between 40 and 55 years old in good health. Some clones in this sample may be carry-over from other donors' samples.

The count of this clone is one. V gene TRBV9 combines with J gene TRBJ2-7; D remains unclear. The CDR3 covers 14 residues. Trimming shortened V by 3 bases and J by 0 bases, and 10 bases separated the two germline ends. Germline CDR1 reads SGDLS; CDR2 reads YYNGEE. In DNA form, the CDR3 reads TGTGCCAGCAGCGAGACGCCTGGCTCCTACGAGCAGTACTTC. This translates into CASSETPGSYEQYF.

The chain is built from TRBV28 and TRBJ2-7; TRBD2 agrees at 8 bases. The CDR3 contains 14 residues. Germline trimming cut 5 bases from V and 4 bases from J; bases unmatched to any gene: 7. Germline assignment: CDR1 MDHEN and CDR2 SYDVKM. CDR3 coding DNA: TGTGCCAGCAGTCGGGGGGGACTACCGTACGAGCAGTACTTC. Its translation is CASSRGGLPYEQYF.